This TCR beta chain was captured by sequencing in a study of beta chain features in type 1 diabetes. The overall study: Age, gender and cell yields were alike across patients and healthy donors. All samples combined gave about 100 million sorted cells for examination.

Study results and caveats: A pattern of fewer insertions and more deletions at VDJ junctions was seen in type 1 diabetes patients.

The investigators reverse transcribed all of the isolated RNA, so they sequenced expressed TCRB transcripts. Read counts averaged roughly 3.7 million for samples of naive, central memory and regulatory T cells. Assay used: immunoSEQ multiplex PCR; TCRdb lists only in-frame clones, some missing. The sample yields a few hundred thousand clones, around 12% seen once. Trimming took 5 bases from V and 3 from J; bases not matched to a gene: 6. The CDR3 runs 16 residues. Germline V CDR1 and CDR2: SGHTA, FQGTGA. A single count supports this clone. Its antigen remains unidentified. V gene TRBV7-3 combines with J gene TRBJ2-1, with 11 nucleotides matching TRBD1. The sequence was collected from a man younger than 35 in good health. Sequenced sample: naive CD4+ T cells from blood. In DNA, the CDR3 is TGTGCCAGCAGCATCTCCGGGACAGGGGGCTACAATGAGCAGTTCTTC. Its protein is CASSISGTGGYNEQFF.